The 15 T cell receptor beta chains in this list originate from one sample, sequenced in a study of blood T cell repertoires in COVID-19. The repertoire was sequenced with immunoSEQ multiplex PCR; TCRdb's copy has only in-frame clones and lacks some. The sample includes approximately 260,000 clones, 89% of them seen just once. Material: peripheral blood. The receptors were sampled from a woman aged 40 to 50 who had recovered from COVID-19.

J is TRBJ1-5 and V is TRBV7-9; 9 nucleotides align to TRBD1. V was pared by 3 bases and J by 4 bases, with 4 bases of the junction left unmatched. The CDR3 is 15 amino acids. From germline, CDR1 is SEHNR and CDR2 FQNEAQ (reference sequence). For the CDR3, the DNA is TGTGCCAGCAGCTTGGGACAGGGAAAGAATCAGCCCCAGCATTTT. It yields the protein CASSLGQGKNQPQHF.

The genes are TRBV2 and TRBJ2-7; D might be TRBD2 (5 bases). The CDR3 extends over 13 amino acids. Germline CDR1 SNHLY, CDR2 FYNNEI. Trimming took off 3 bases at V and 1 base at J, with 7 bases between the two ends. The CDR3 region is CASSDWTSYEQYV. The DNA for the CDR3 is TGTGCCAGCAGTGATTGGACTTCCTACGAGCAGTACGTC.

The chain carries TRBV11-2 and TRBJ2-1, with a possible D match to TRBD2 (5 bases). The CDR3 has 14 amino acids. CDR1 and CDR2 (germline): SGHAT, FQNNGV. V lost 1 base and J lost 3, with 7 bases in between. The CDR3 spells CASSLGAGYNEQFF. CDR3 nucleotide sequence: TGTGCCAGCAGCTTAGGGGCGGGCTACAATGAGCAGTTCTTC.

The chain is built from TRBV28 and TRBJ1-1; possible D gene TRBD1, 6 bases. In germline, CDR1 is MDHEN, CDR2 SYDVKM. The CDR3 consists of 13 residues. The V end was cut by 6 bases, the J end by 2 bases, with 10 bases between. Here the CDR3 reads CASRNRVNTEAFF. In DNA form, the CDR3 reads TGTGCCAGCAGAAACAGGGTTAACACTGAAGCTTTCTTT.

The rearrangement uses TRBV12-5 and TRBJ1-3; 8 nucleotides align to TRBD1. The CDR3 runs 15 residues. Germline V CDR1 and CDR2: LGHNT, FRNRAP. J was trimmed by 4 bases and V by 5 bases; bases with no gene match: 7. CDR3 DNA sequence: TGTGCTAGTGGTCTGCCGACAGGGGCCGGAAACACCATATATTTT. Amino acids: CASGLPTGAGNTIYF.

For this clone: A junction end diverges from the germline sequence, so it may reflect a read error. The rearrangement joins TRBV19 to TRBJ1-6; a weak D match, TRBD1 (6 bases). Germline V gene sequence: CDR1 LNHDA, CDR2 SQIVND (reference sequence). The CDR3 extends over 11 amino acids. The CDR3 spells CASSAPGTRYF. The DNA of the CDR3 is TGTGCCAGTAGTGCACCCGGGACACGCTACTTT.

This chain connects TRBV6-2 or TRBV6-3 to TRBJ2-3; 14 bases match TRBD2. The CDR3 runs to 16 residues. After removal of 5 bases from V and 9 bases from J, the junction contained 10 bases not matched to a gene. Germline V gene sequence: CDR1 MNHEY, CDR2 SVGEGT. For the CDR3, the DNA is TGTGCCAGCAGTGACCTGGGACTAGCGGGAGTTGGCACGCAGTATTTT. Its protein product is CASSDLGLAGVGTQYF.

The CDR3 here is CASSSPGPQRAQPQHF. For the CDR3, the DNA is TGTGCCAGCAGCTCCCCAGGGCCCCAACGGGCTCAGCCCCAGCATTTT. V usage is TRBV11-2 and J usage is TRBJ1-5; weak D call: TRBD1 (5 bases). V dropped 4 bases and J dropped 6 bases, with 19 bases sitting between them. Looked up from germline, CDR1 is SGHAT and CDR2 is FQNNGV. This CDR3 region has 16 residues.

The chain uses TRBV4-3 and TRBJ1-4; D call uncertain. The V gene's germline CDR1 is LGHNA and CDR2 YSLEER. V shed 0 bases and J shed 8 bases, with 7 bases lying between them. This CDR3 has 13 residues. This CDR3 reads CASSQDLTEKLFF. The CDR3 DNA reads TGCGCCAGCAGCCAAGATTTGACAGAAAAACTGTTTTTT.

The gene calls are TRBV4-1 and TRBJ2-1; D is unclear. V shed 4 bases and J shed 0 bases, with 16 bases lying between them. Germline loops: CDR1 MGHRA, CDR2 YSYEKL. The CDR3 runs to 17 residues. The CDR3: CASSRIVRLNSYNEQFF. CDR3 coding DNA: TGCGCCAGCAGCCGTATAGTGCGGCTGAACTCCTACAATGAGCAGTTCTTC.

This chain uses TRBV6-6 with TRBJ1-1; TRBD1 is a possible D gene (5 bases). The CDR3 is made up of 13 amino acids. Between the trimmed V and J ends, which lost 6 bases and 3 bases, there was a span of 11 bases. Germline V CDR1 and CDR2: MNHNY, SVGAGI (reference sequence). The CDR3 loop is CASRQPQDTEAFF. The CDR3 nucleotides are TGTGCCAGCAGACAGCCACAGGACACTGAAGCTTTCTTT.

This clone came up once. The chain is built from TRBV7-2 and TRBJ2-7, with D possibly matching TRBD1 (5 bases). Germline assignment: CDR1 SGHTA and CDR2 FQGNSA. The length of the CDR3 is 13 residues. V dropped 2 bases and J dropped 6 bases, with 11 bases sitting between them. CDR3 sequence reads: CASSLSGAGEQYV. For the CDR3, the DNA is TGTGCCAGCAGCTTAAGTGGGGCTGGCGAGCAGTACGTC.

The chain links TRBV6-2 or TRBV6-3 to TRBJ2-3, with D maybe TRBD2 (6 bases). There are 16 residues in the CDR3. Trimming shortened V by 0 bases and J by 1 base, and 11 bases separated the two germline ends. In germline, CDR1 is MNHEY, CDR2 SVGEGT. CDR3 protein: CASSYSGRDRTDTQYF. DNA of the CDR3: TGTGCCAGCAGTTACTCAGGGCGGGATCGCACAGATACGCAGTATTTT.

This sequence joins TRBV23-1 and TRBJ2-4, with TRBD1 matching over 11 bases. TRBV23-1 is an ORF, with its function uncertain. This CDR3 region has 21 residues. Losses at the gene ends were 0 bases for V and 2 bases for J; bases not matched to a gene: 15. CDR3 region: CASSQSDRGRPVPDTKNIQYF. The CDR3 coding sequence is TGCGCCAGCAGTCAATCGGACAGGGGGCGCCCCGTACCCGACACCAAAAACATTCAGTACTTC.

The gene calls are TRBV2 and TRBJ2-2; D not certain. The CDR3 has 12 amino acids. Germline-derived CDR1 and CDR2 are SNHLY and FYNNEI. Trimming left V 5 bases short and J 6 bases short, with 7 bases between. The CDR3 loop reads CASSKRAGELFF. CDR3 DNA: TGTGCCAGCAGTAAAAGAGCCGGGGAGCTGTTTTTT.